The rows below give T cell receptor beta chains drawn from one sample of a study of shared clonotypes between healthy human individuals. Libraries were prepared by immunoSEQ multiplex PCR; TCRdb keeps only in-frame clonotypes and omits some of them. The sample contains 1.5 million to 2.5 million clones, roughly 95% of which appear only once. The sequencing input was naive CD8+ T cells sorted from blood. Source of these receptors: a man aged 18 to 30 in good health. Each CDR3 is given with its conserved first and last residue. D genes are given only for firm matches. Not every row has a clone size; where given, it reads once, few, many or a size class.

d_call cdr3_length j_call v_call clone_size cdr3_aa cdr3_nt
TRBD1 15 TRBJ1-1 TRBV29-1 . CSGITRDRGGTEAFF TGCAGTGGAATAACCCGGGACAGGGGCGGCACTGAAGCTTTCTTT
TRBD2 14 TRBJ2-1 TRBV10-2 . CASQLGGGANEQFF TGCGCCAGCCAGTTGGGGGGAGGGGCCAATGAGCAGTTCTTC
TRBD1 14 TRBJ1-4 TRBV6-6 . CASRDRVGNEKLFF TGTGCCAGCAGGGACAGGGTGGGGAATGAAAAACTGTTTTTT
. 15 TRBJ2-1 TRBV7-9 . CASSLAWGELGEQFF TGTGCCAGCAGCTTAGCTTGGGGGGAACTGGGTGAGCAGTTCTTC
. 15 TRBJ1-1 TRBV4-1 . CASSQGVGGWTEAFF TGCGCCAGCAGCCAAGGGGTGGGTGGATGGACTGAAGCTTTCTTT
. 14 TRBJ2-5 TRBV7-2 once CASSLVQGQETQYF TGTGCCAGCAGCTTAGTACAGGGCCAAGAGACCCAGTACTTC
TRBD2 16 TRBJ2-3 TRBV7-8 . CASSRALAGVLYTQYF TGTGCCAGCAGCCGGGCCCTAGCGGGGGTGTTGTATACGCAGTATTTT
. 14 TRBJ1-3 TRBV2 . CASSDTGTGNTIYF TGTGCCAGCAGTGATACAGGGACGGGAAACACCATATATTTT
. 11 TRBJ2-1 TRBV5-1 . CASSHGNEQFF TGCGCCAGCAGCCATGGGAATGAGCAGTTCTTC
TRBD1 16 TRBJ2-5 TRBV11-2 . CASSFGTGYDQETQYF TGTGCCAGCAGCTTCGGGACAGGCTACGACCAAGAGACCCAGTACTTC
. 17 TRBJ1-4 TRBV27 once CASSLSLAGAMTEKLFF TGTGCCAGCAGTTTATCACTGGCGGGAGCAATGACGGAAAAACTGTTTTTT
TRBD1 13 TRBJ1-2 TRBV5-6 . CASTGTGGYGYTF TGTGCCAGCACCGGGACAGGGGGATATGGCTACACCTTC
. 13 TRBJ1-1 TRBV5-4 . CASSLGADTEAFF TGTGCCAGCAGCTTGGGTGCGGACACTGAAGCTTTCTTT
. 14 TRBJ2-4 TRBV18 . CATSLTRAKNIQYF TGTGCCACCTCTCTAACAAGAGCCAAAAACATTCAGTACTTC
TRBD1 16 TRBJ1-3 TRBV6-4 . CASSHTGTGIGNTIYF TGTGCCAGCAGTCACACCGGGACAGGGATCGGAAACACCATATATTTT
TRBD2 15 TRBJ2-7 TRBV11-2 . CASSLGLANSYEQYF TGTGCCAGCAGCTTAGGACTAGCGAACTCCTACGAGCAGTACTTC
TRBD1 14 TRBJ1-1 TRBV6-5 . CASTQQGAQSEAFF TGTGCCAGCACCCAACAGGGGGCGCAGTCTGAAGCTTTCTTT
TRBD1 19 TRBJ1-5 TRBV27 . CASGFSTAGQGYSNQPQHF TGTGCCAGCGGATTCTCCACTGCCGGACAGGGGTATAGCAATCAGCCCCAGCATTTT
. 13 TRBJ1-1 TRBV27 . CASSLAGNTEAFF TGTGCCAGCAGTTTAGCAGGGAACACTGAAGCTTTCTTT
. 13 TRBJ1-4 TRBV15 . CATTIATNEKLFF TGTGCCACCACTATTGCAACTAATGAAAAACTGTTTTTT
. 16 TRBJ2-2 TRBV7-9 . CASSLSTGSNTGELFF TGTGCCAGCAGCCTCTCGACAGGTTCGAACACCGGGGAGCTGTTTTTT
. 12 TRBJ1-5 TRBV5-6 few CASSSSGQPQHF TGTGCCAGCAGCTCATCTGGCCAGCCCCAGCATTTT
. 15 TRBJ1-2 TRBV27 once CASSLSQPGLGGYTF TGTGCCAGCAGTTTGTCGCAGCCCGGGCTGGGAGGCTACACCTTC
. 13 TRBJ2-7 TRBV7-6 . CASSSPSSYEQYF TGTGCCAGCAGCTCGCCCTCCTCATACGAGCAGTACTTC
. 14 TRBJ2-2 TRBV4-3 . CASSQYGTTGELFF TGCGCCAGCAGCCAATACGGGACTACCGGGGAGCTGTTTTTT
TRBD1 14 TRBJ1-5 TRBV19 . CASSPGQGPWPQHF TGTGCCAGTAGTCCGGGACAGGGTCCCTGGCCCCAGCATTTT
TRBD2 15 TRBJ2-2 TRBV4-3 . CASSQSSGGTGELFF TGCGCCAGCAGCCAATCGAGCGGGGGCACCGGGGAGCTGTTTTTT
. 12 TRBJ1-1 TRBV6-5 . CASSSGPAEAFF TGTGCCAGCAGCTCGGGGCCTGCTGAAGCTTTCTTT
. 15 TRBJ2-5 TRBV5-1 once CASSSLPDRQETQYF TGCGCCAGCAGCTCCCTCCCTGACAGGCAAGAGACCCAGTACTTC
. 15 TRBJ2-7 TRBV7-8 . CASSLDGGSNYEQYF TGTGCCAGCAGCTTAGATGGGGGGTCGAACTACGAGCAGTACTTC
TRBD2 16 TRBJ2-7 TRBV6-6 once CASSYDSLGLPYEQYF TGTGCCAGCAGTTACGATTCATTGGGACTACCCTACGAGCAGTACTTC
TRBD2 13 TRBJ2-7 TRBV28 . CASRYGEGSEQYF TGTGCCAGCAGGTACGGGGAGGGATCCGAGCAGTACTTC
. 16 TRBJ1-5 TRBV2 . CASSEVGGRGNQPQHF TGTGCCAGCAGTGAAGTGGGGGGCAGGGGCAATCAGCCCCAGCATTTT
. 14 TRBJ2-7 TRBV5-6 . CASSLAKNRDEQYF TGTGCCAGCAGCTTGGCCAAGAATCGGGACGAGCAGTACTTC
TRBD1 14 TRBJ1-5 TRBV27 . CASTWTGGGQPQHF TGTGCCAGCACCTGGACAGGGGGCGGTCAGCCCCAGCATTTT
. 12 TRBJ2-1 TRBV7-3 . CASSLWNDEQFF TGTGCCAGCAGCTTATGGAACGATGAGCAGTTCTTC
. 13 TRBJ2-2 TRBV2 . CASSAQDTGELFF TGTGCCAGCAGTGCACAAGACACCGGGGAGCTGTTTTTT
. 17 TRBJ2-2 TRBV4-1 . CASSQESGRFLTGELFF TGCGCCAGCAGCCAAGAGTCCGGGCGATTTCTCACCGGGGAGCTGTTTTTT
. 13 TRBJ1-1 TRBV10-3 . CAIRGDMNTEAFF TGTGCCATCAGGGGGGACATGAACACTGAAGCTTTCTTT
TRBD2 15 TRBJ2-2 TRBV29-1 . CSGTSGGPSTGELFF TGCAGCGGGACTAGCGGGGGGCCGAGCACCGGGGAGCTGTTTTTT
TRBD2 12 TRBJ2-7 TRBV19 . CASRSGGDEQYF TGTGCCAGTAGGAGCGGGGGGGACGAGCAGTACTTC
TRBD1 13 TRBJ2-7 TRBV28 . CASIGQGFHEQYF TGTGCCAGCATCGGACAGGGCTTCCACGAGCAGTACTTC
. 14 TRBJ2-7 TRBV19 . CASSFGAGSYEQYF TGTGCCAGTAGTTTCGGCGCGGGCTCCTACGAGCAGTACTTC